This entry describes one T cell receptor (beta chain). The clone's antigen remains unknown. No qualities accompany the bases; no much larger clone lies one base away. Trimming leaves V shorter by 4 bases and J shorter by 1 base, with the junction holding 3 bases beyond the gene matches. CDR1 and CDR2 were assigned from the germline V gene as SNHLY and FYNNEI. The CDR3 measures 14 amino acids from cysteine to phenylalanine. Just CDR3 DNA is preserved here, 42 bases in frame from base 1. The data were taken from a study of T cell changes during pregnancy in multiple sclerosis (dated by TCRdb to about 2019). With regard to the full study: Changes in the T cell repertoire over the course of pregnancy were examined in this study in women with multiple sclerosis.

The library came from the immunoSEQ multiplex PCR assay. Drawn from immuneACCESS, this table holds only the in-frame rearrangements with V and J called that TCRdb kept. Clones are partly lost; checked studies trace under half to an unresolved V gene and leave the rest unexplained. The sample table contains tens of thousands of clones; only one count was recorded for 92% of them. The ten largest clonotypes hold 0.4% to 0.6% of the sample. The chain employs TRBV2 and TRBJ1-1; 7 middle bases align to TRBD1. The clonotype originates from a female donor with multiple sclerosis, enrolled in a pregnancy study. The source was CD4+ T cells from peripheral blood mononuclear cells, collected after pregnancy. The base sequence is TGTGCCAGCAGTGCCGGGACAGCGAACACTGAAGCTTTCTTT. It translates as CASSAGTANTEAFF.